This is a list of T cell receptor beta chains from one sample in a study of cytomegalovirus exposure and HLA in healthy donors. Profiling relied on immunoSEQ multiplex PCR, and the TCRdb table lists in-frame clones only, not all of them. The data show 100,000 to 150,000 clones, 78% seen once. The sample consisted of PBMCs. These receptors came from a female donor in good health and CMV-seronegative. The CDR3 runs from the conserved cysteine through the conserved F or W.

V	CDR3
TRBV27	CASSLRPPDRPNTEAFF
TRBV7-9	CASSLALGQGASQPQHF
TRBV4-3	CASSQAQKNYGYTF
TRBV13	CASSLRLAGYTDTQYF
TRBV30	CAWSFPGVNYGYTF
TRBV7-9	CASSRIGQGAIPNQPQHF
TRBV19	CASSIDGKGGWEQFF
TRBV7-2	CASSLGGQGSHEQYF
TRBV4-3	CASSPGQGYGENTEAFF
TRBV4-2	CASSQGQGPNQPQHF
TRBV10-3	CATLSLLQGAGGDEQYF
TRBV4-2	CASSPSASDPSYNEQFF
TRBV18	CASRVGQNTEAFF
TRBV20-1	CSGTRAFF
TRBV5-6	CVSSLGPGAFDYSPLHF
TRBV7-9	CASSLSPVAYEQYF
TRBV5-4	CASSLSRGSNYGYTF
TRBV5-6	CASSLTGTGELFF
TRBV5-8	CASSFQIHTEAFF
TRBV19	CASSAAERGFYEQYF
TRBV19	CASSTWGTVSYEQYF
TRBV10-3	CAISGAGAGEQYF
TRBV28	CASSYVGQDYEQYF
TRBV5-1	CASRGQSIYEQYF
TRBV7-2	CASSLILTEAFF
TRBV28	CASSIRPGTYEQYF
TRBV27	CATMPAGWGPNEQFF
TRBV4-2	CASSRGTGNEKLFF
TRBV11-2	CASSLLRQETQYF
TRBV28	CASSLAGGHNEQFF
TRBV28	CASRQVDTAYEQYF
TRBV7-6	CASSLGTSAADTQYF
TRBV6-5	CASTQGYEQYF
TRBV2	CASGWGRDGYTF
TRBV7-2	CASSLRTELYSDQPQHF
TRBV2	CASSDMVGSEQYF
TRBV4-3	CASSQEVAGGSYEQYF
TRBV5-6	CASSFGGAVGYTF
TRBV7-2	CASSLRRNQETQYF
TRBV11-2	CASSFYRSLYNEQFF
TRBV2	CASSTYSYEQYF
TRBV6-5	CASSYGRVGGYEQYF
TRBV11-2	CASSQGQVDAFF
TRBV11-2	CASSLLAGSANEQFF
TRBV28	CASTLLAGSYEQYF